These 6 T cell receptor beta chains share one sample of origin, sequenced in a study of blood T cell repertoires in COVID-19. Assay: immunoSEQ multiplex PCR; the TCRdb copy retains only in-frame clones and omits some. The sample contains around 86,000 clones, around 84% of which appear only once. The sequenced material came from peripheral blood. These receptors were collected from an older man with acute or convalescent COVID-19.

This rearrangement joins TRBV6-5 to TRBJ1-1, with 8 bases fitting TRBD1. Trimming took 8 bases from V and 2 from J; bases not matched to a gene: 7. The CDR3 runs to 14 residues. Germline CDR1 and CDR2: MNHEY and SVGAGI. The CDR3 is CASRAGGFNTEAFF. DNA of the CDR3: TGTGCCAGCCGGGCAGGGGGCTTTAACACTGAAGCTTTCTTT.

This clone was detected only once. The genes are TRBV9 and TRBJ2-1; 10 bases fit TRBD2. Germline assignment: CDR1 SGDLS and CDR2 YYNGEE. This CDR3 comprises 15 residues. Trimming cost V 1 base and J 2 bases; bases outside gene matches: 0. CDR3 loop: CASSVTSGTYNEQFF. The CDR3 DNA sequence: TGTGCCAGCAGCGTAACTAGCGGGACCTACAATGAGCAGTTCTTC.

The chain carries TRBV20-1 and TRBJ2-1; D may be TRBD2 (6 bases). The CDR3 covers 11 residues. V gave up 3 bases and J gave up 13 bases, with 13 bases separating them. The germline CDR1 and CDR2 sequences are DFQATT and SNEGSKA (reference sequence). The DNA of the CDR3 is TGCAGTGCTAGGGACGGACTATTTCAGTTCTTC. This encodes CSARDGLFQFF.

The CDR3 spells CASVPGWSQPQHF. DNA of the CDR3: TGTGCCAGCGTTCCGGGTTGGAGTCAGCCCCAGCATTTT. The chain employs TRBV28 and TRBJ1-5; D gene ambiguous. Between the trimmed V and J ends, which lost 8 bases and 6 bases, there was a span of 14 bases. The CDR3 length is 13 residues. In germline, CDR1 is MDHEN, CDR2 SYDVKM.

To note about this clone: The CDR3 ends on some other residue instead of the conserved phenylalanine or tryptophan, so this is likely a read error. No DNA is shown, since the ends of the CDR3 on it are uncertain; the CDR3 is the one TCRdb lists. The chain couples TRBV21-1 to TRBJ1-6. TRBV21-1 is a known pseudogene. Both ends counted, the CDR3 spans 8 residues. This CDR3 is CASTQRYR.

V gene TRBV19 combines with J gene TRBJ2-7; D ambiguous. The CDR3 is made up of 13 amino acids. In germline, CDR1 is LNHDA, CDR2 SQIVND (reference sequence). Deletions cut 5 bases from V and 5 bases from J, with 13 bases between. The CDR3: CASSRKMGDEQYF. For the CDR3, the DNA is TGTGCCAGTAGTCGCAAGATGGGCGACGAGCAGTACTTC.